These T cell receptor beta chains were read from a single sample in a study of regulatory T cells in long-lasting Graves disease. TCRdb reanalysed the multiplex PCR reads using MiXCR and keeps one entry per CDR3 protein. Of under 300,000 distinct CDR3 sequences listed, around 20% are singletons. The specimen was peripheral blood mononuclear cells (PBMCs), collected at new diagnosis, from a patient treated with antithyroid drugs. Receptors originate from a female donor with Graves disease. The CDR3 runs from the conserved cysteine through the conserved F or W.

j_call,v_call,cdr3_aa
TRBJ2-7,TRBV7-2,CASSLAPGSEQYF
TRBJ1-2,TRBV30,CAWSHRDRVIGGYTF
TRBJ2-7,TRBV4-1,CASSHTTGSAYEQYF
TRBJ2-1,TRBV28,CASSLGQREQFF
TRBJ2-2,TRBV7-9,CASSLGTGITGELFF
TRBJ2-7,TRBV6-2/TRBV6-3,CASRGWMGPYF
TRBJ2-7,TRBV6-1,CASRPDRWWTYEQYF
TRBJ1-2,TRBV6-2/TRBV6-3,CASRPLLPGQGSGGYTF
TRBJ2-3,TRBV24-1,CATSDPTSGTTDTQYF
TRBJ2-5,TRBV5-1,CASSLEGNPRETQYF
TRBJ1-4,TRBV5-4,CASSLGQGLGKEKLFF
TRBJ2-7,TRBV18,CASSPQKRDEQYF
TRBJ2-3,TRBV4-3,CASSQDRAGGPTDTQYF
TRBJ2-2,TRBV3-1,CASSQVAGLGNTGELFF
TRBJ1-5,TRBV18,CASSPEGQNQPQHF
TRBJ2-7,TRBV3-1,CASSHGTVYEQYF
TRBJ2-3,TRBV10-3,CAISESSGRTDTQYF
TRBJ2-1,TRBV5-1,CASSRLGQQFF
TRBJ2-5,TRBV6-2/TRBV6-3,CASSYSGAVHETQYF
TRBJ2-5,TRBV6-1,CASSRTSGGPYQETQYF
TRBJ1-1,TRBV6-2/TRBV6-3,CASSQLESVAFF
TRBJ2-2,TRBV6-1,CASSPAAGGLRTGELFF
TRBJ1-6,TRBV5-1,CASSAQGSNSPLHF
TRBJ2-1,TRBV7-9,CASSLAGVEQFF
TRBJ1-1,TRBV20-1,CSARPGPMNTEAFF
TRBJ2-7,TRBV20-1,CSAIGDRYEQYF
TRBJ2-7,TRBV4-3,CASSQGGGTYEQYF
TRBJ2-2,TRBV7-8,CASRITSGSAGELFF
TRBJ2-7,TRBV6-2/TRBV6-3,CASSYPSGLAGTRYEQYF
TRBJ2-1,TRBV4-3,CASSQGLAGGQEQFF
TRBJ1-2,TRBV5-8,CASSLDAGTGYTF
TRBJ2-7,TRBV5-1,CASRPRTGEYEQYF
TRBJ1-5,TRBV28,CASSPEINQPQHF
TRBJ2-3,TRBV7-8,CASSLPGRGGPDTQYF
TRBJ2-1,TRBV6-2/TRBV6-3,CASSSGFYNEQFF
TRBJ2-5,TRBV20-1,CSAIGTRQETQYF
TRBJ1-4,TRBV29-1,CSVNVRGKLFF
TRBJ2-5,TRBV6-2/TRBV6-3,CASSNGGAGKTQYF
TRBJ1-6,TRBV7-2,CAGSLAPNLPNQSPLHF
TRBJ2-3,TRBV6-1,CASIDRGSSTDTQYF
TRBJ1-3,TRBV12-3/TRBV12-4,CASSFRRSGNTIYF
TRBJ1-1,TRBV20-1,CSAMGDTEAFF
TRBJ2-7,TRBV28,CASTLGSGASYEQYF
TRBJ2-7,TRBV7-2,CASSHTGQGPYEQYF
TRBJ1-6,TRBV20-1,CSARDGRRTYNSPLHF
TRBJ2-1,TRBV5-6,CASSSGRRGQRSYNEQFF